Each of the 21 T cell receptor beta chains below was sequenced from the same sample in a study of memory CD4+ T cells and cytomegalovirus serostatus. Single viable CD3+CD4+CD8-CD45RO+ cells were sorted as the memory CD4+ T cells. TCRdb's copy holds only in-frame clones and misses some; the assay was immunoSEQ multiplex PCR. Of about 50,000 clones in the sample, about 78% were seen once. The specimen sequenced was memory CD4+ T cells from blood. The receptors come from an adult in good health and CMV-seronegative.

The chain couples TRBV6-1 to TRBJ2-1, with 7 bases aligning to TRBD1. CDR1 MNHNS and CDR2 SASEGT come from the germline V gene. CDR3 length equals 16 residues. The V segment lost 2 bases and the J segment 8 bases; nucleotides outside the gene matches: 12. Here the CDR3 reads CASSETRGTVGHEQFF. CDR3 DNA sequence: TGTGCCAGCAGTGAAACAAGGGGGACAGTTGGGCATGAGCAGTTCTTC.

This clone showed up just once. V usage is TRBV19 and J usage is TRBJ1-5; TRBD1 matches at 9 bases. The length of the CDR3 is 20 residues. Germline assignment: CDR1 LNHDA and CDR2 SQIVND (reference sequence). After removal of 5 bases from V and 0 bases from J, the junction contained 17 bases not matched to a gene. The CDR3 loop is CASSFRSVRPGQGSNQPQHF. Here the CDR3 DNA reads TGTGCCAGTAGTTTCCGTTCCGTCCGTCCGGGACAGGGTAGCAATCAGCCCCAGCATTTT. The full variable domain, with the rest looked up from reference TRBV19 and TRBJ1-5, is DGGITQSPKYLFRKEGQNVTLSCEQNLNHDAMYWYRQDPGQGLRLIYYSQIVNDFQKGDIAEGYSVSREKKESFPLTVTSAQKNPTAFYLCASSFRSVRPGQGSNQPQHFGDGTRLSIL.

The chain carries TRBV14 and TRBJ2-1, with D tentatively TRBD1 or TRBD2 (5 bases each). Trimming removed 6 bases from V and 0 bases from J, with 9 bases in between. CDR1 and CDR2 from the germline V gene are SGHDN and FVKESK. There are 14 residues in the CDR3. Here the CDR3 DNA reads TGTGCCAGCAGGGGGGTTAGCTCCTACAATGAGCAGTTCTTC. This codes for CASRGVSSYNEQFF.

The chain carries TRBV4-1 and TRBJ2-5; D may match TRBD1 or TRBD2 (5 bases each). Germline V gene sequence: CDR1 MGHRA, CDR2 YSYEKL. V lost 3 bases and J lost 1, with 6 bases in between. This CDR3 is 13 amino acids long. CDR3 DNA sequence: TGCGCCAGCAGCCAGGGACCCCAAGAGACCCAGTACTTC. Translation: CASSQGPQETQYF.

This chain links TRBV21-1 with TRBJ1-1. TRBV21-1 is a listed pseudogene. The CDR3 totals 14 residues. Written as DNA, the CDR3 is TGTGCCGGAAGGGAGCGGGTAGTGAACACTGAAGCTTTCTTT. This encodes CAGRERVVNTEAFF.

The CDR3 DNA reads TGCAGCGTTATCGGGAGGGCCGGCGAGCAGTACTTC. Its translation: CSVIGRAGEQYF. The chain combines TRBV29-1 with TRBJ2-7; 8 bases match TRBD2. Trimming took 5 bases from V and 6 from J; bases not matched to a gene: 6. The CDR3 spans 12 residues. CDR1 and CDR2 from the germline V gene are SQVTM and ANQGSEA.

This clone occurred a few times. The chain links TRBV19 to TRBJ1-1; tentatively, D is TRBD1 (5 bases). Looked up from germline, CDR1 is LNHDA and CDR2 is SQIVND (reference sequence). V lost 4 bases and J lost 1, with 16 bases in between. There are 16 residues in the CDR3. The CDR3 region is CASSRLGEGPNTEAFF. The CDR3 nucleotides are TGTGCCAGTAGTAGGTTAGGGGAAGGGCCGAACACTGAAGCTTTCTTT.

The chain is built from TRBV30 and TRBJ1-2; 7 bases fit TRBD1. Germline-derived CDR1 and CDR2 are GTSNPN and SVGIG (reference sequence). V shed 3 bases and J 2 bases; nucleotides not matched to a gene: 6. The CDR3 spans 14 residues. CDR3 region: CAWRGRDSNYGYTF. In nucleotides, the CDR3 is TGTGCCTGGAGAGGTCGGGACAGCAACTATGGCTACACCTTC.

The chain recombines TRBV11-1 with TRBJ2-7, with TRBD2 matching 13 bases. This CDR3 is 14 amino acids long. Germline V CDR1 and CDR2: SGHAT, FQDESV (reference sequence). The ends lost 5 bases at V and 6 bases at J; junction bases unmatched: 4. CDR3 sequence (DNA): TGTGCCAGCAGCGGGAGGACTAGCGGGAGCGAGCAGTACTTC. Amino acid sequence: CASSGRTSGSEQYF.

This clone was detected only a few times. This sequence joins TRBV19 and TRBJ1-2, with TRBD1 identical over 10 bases. Unmatched junction bases numbered 15, after V lost 6 bases and J lost 8 bases. Germline CDR1 is LNHDA and CDR2 is SQIVND (reference sequence). This CDR3 spans 16 amino acids. CDR3 protein: CASSSPRTGGGEGYTF. The CDR3 bases are TGTGCCAGTAGCTCTCCCCGGACAGGGGGTGGGGAGGGCTACACCTTC.

This sequence joins TRBV18 and TRBJ2-5, with D tentatively TRBD1 (5 bases). Trimming left V 1 base short and J 2 bases short, with 8 bases between. The CDR3 covers 14 residues. Germline V gene sequence: CDR1 KGHSH, CDR2 LQKENI. The CDR3 sequence is CASSPQQGQETQYF. The CDR3 DNA reads as TGTGCCAGCTCACCACAGCAGGGTCAAGAGACCCAGTACTTC.

The rearrangement links TRBV6-1 to TRBJ2-7, with D perhaps TRBD1 or TRBD2 (7 bases each). The germline V and J ends were trimmed by 6 bases and 6 bases, with 21 bases remaining between them. The length of the CDR3 is 15 residues. Germline CDR1 MNHNS, CDR2 SASEGT. In nucleotides, the CDR3 is TGTGCCAGCAGGGGGGGGACAGATCTTTCCGGCGAGCAGTACTTC. Translation gives CASRGGTDLSGEQYF.

The chain couples TRBV9 to TRBJ2-3; D unclear. Germline V gene lookup returns CDR1 SGDLS and CDR2 YYNGEE. The CDR3 sequence is 15 residues long. V was cut by 0 bases and J by 1 base, with 9 bases left in between. This CDR3 is CASSVDKIGTDTQYF. The CDR3 region has the DNA TGTGCCAGCAGCGTAGACAAGATCGGCACAGATACGCAGTATTTT.

This clone has just a few counts. V gene TRBV2 combines with J gene TRBJ1-2; 9 bases line up with TRBD1. The CDR3 is 14 residues long. Looked up from germline, CDR1 is SNHLY and CDR2 is FYNNEI. J lost 6 bases, V lost 2 bases, and 4 bases had no gene match. Here the CDR3 reads CASSENGQGHGYTF. The CDR3 DNA follows: TGTGCCAGCAGTGAAAATGGACAGGGGCATGGCTACACCTTC.

The V gene is TRBV11-3, the J gene TRBJ2-1, with unresolved D. Germline V gives CDR1 SGHNT, CDR2 YENEEA. The V end was cut by 4 bases, the J end by 6 bases, with 13 bases between. The length of the CDR3 is 14 residues. The CDR3 nucleotides are TGTGCCAGCAGCTCTGGAGACCCCTCCAATGAGCAGTTCTTC. Amino acid sequence: CASSSGDPSNEQFF.

The V gene is TRBV5-1, the J gene TRBJ1-2; D not certain. The V end was cut by 6 bases, the J end by 2 bases, with 14 bases between. The germline CDR1 and CDR2 sequences are SGHRS and YFSETQ. CDR3 length equals 14 residues. The CDR3 protein is CASKRNEKNYGYTF. The CDR3 DNA is TGCGCCAGCAAAAGGAATGAGAAAAACTATGGCTACACCTTC.

DNA of the CDR3: TGTGCCAGTCGGGGGGGGCAGGATCGTGGCTACACCTTC. Translation: CASRGGQDRGYTF. The chain uses TRBV19 and TRBJ1-2, with a tentative D call TRBD1 (6 bases). Trimming took off 8 bases at V and 7 bases at J, with 17 bases between the two ends. CDR3 length: 13 residues. Germline V gives CDR1 LNHDA, CDR2 SQIVND (reference sequence).

V gene TRBV4-2 combines with J gene TRBJ2-3, with a weak D call TRBD1 (6 bases). The CDR3 has 16 amino acids. Trimming pared 0 bases from V and 2 bases from J, leaving 12 bases between. The germline gives CDR1 LGHNA, CDR2 YNFKEQ. CDR3 loop: CASSQDRGTVTDTQYF. Written as DNA, the CDR3 is TGTGCCAGCAGCCAAGATAGGGGGACCGTCACAGATACGCAGTATTTT.

The chain links TRBV10-1 to TRBJ2-7; no clear D. The CDR3 spans 13 residues. In germline, CDR1 is WNHNN, CDR2 SYGVQD (reference sequence). V was trimmed by 2 bases and J by 1 base, leaving 6 bases between them. CDR3 region: CASSENPSYEQYF. The CDR3 nucleotides are TGCGCCAGCAGTGAGAATCCGTCCTACGAGCAGTACTTC.

The chain employs TRBV10-2 and TRBJ2-2, with 13 bases fitting TRBD2. This CDR3 is built from 17 residues. V gave up 7 bases and J gave up 3 bases; unmatched junction bases: 8. In germline, CDR1 is WSHSY, CDR2 SAAADI. Here the CDR3 DNA reads TGCGCCAGCAAACGGACTAGCGGGAGTCGGTACACCGGGGAGCTGTTTTTT. It translates to CASKRTSGSRYTGELFF.

This clone has only a few counts. The chain carries TRBV30 and TRBJ1-5, with D unclear. Germline V CDR1 and CDR2: GTSNPN, SVGIG (reference sequence). The CDR3 is 13 amino acids. The V and J ends lost 0 bases and 4 bases respectively, with 7 bases between them. CDR3 DNA: TGTGCCTGGAGTGTTATGGGGAATCAGCCCCAGCATTTT. It translates to CAWSVMGNQPQHF.